This T cell receptor beta chain was observed in a study of OX40 agonist ivuxolimab in advanced cancers. V dropped 3 bases and J dropped 3 bases, with 17 bases sitting between them. The CDR3 spans 16 residues. Germline values: CDR1 MGHRA, CDR2 YSYEKL. This clone occurred once. Its target is unknown. Study-level results: Among the lowest levels of clonal expansion were found in partial responders at 0.1-3.0 mg/kg.

TCRdb keeps only in-frame clones here, not all; method: immunoSEQ multiplex PCR. The sample has some 100,000 clones, roughly 94% seen once. V usage is TRBV4-1 and J usage is TRBJ1-1; D possibly corresponds to TRBD1 (5 bases). This sequence originates from an adult with an advanced solid tumor such as melanoma, head and neck, liver or kidney cancer. Material: CD4+ or CD8+ T cells sorted from blood, obtained in a trial of the OX40 agonist ivuxolimab. CDR3 protein: CASSQLAGRLDTEAFF. DNA for the CDR3: TGCGCCAGCAGCCAGTTAGCGGGACGCCTTGACACTGAAGCTTTCTTT.